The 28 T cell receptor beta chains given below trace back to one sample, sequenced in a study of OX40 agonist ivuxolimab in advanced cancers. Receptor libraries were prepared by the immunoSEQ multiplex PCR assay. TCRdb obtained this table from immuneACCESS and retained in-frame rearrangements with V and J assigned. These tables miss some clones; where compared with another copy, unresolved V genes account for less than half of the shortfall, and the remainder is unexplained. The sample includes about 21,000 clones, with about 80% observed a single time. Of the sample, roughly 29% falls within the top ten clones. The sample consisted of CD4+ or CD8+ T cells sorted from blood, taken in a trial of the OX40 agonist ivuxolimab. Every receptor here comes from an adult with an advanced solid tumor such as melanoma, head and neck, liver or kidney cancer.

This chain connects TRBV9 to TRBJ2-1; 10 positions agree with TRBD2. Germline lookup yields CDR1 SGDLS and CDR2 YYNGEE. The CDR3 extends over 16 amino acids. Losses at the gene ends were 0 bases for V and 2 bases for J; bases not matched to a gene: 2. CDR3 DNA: TGTGCCAGCAGCGTAGAACTAGCGGGGACCTACAATGAGCAGTTCTTC. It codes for CASSVELAGTYNEQFF.

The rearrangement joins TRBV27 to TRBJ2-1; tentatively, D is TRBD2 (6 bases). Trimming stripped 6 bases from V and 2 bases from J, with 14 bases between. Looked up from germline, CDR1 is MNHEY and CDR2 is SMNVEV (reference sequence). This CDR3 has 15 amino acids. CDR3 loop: CASSLEGLTYNEQFF. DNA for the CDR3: TGTGCCAGCAGCCTCGAGGGACTGACCTACAATGAGCAGTTCTTC.

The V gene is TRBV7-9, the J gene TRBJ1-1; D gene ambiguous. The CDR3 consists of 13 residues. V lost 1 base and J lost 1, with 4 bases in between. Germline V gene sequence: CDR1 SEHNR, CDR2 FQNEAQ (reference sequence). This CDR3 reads CASSLERNTEAFF. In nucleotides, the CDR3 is TGTGCCAGCAGCTTAGAAAGGAACACTGAAGCTTTCTTT.

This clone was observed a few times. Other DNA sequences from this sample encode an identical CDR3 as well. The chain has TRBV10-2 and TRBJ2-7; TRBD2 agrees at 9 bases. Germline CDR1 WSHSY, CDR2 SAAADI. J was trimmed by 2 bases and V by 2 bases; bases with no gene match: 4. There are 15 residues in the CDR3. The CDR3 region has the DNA TGCGCCAGCAGTGAGAGGCTAGCGGGGACCTACGAGCAGTACTTC. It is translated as CASSERLAGTYEQYF.

CDR3 loop: CASSFDQRNTEAFF. DNA for the CDR3: TGTGCCAGCAGCTTCGATCAGCGGAACACTGAAGCTTTCTTT. The gene calls are TRBV7-8 and TRBJ1-1, with D unresolved. Germline CDR1 is SGHVS and CDR2 is FQNEAQ. This CDR3 contains 14 residues. V was pared by 3 bases and J by 1 base, with 9 bases between.

The CDR3 nucleotides read TGTGCCAGCAGCGCCGGGACTAGCATCCCAGATACGCAGTATTTT. The encoded protein is CASSAGTSIPDTQYF. The chain is built from TRBV11-3 and TRBJ2-3; 9 nucleotides match TRBD2. In germline, CDR1 is SGHNT, CDR2 YENEEA. Trimming removed 5 bases from V and 4 bases from J; junction bases left unmatched: 7. The CDR3 has 15 amino acids.

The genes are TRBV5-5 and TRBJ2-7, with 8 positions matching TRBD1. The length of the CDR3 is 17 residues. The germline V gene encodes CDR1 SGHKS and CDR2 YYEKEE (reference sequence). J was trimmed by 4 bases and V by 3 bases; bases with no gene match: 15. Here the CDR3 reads CASSYSGGGPSGYEQYF. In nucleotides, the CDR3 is TGTGCCAGCAGCTACTCAGGGGGCGGACCCTCGGGGTACGAGCAGTACTTC.

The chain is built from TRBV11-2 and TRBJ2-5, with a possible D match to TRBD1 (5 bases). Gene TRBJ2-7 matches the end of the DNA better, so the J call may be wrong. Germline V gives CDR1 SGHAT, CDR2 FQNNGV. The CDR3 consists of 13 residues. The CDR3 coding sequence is TGTGCCAGCAGCTTATTTCAGGGCTACGAGCAGTACTTC. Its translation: CASSLFQGYEQYF.

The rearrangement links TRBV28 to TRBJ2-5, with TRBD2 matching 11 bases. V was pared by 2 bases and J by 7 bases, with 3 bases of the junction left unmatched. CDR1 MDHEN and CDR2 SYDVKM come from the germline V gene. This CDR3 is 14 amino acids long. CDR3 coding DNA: TGTGCCAGCAGTTTAACCGGGACTAGCGGGACCCAGTACTTC. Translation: CASSLTGTSGTQYF.

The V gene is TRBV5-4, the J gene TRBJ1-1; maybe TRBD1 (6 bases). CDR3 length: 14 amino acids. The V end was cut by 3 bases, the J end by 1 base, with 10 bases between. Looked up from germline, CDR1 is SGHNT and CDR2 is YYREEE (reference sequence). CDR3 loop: CASSYTGSNTEAFF. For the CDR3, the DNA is TGTGCCAGCAGCTACACAGGGTCGAACACTGAAGCTTTCTTT. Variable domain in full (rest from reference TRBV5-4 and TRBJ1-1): ETGVTQSPTHLIKTRGQQVTLRCSSQSGHNTVSWYQQALGQGPQFIFQYYREEENGRGNFPPRFSGLQFPNYSSELNVNALELDDSALYLCASSYTGSNTEAFFGQGTRLTVV.

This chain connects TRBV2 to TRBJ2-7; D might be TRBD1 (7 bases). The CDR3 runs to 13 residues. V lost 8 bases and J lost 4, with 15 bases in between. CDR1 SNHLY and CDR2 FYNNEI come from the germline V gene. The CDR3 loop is CASYGGGRYEQYF. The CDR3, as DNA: TGTGCCAGCTACGGAGGGGGCAGGTACGAGCAGTACTTC.

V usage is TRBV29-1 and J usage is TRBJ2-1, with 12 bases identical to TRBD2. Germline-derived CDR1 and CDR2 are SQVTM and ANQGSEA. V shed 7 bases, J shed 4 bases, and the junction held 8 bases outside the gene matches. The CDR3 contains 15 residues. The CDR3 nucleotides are TGCAGCGCAAAAGGGACTAGCGGGTATTACAATGAGCAGTTCTTC. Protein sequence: CSAKGTSGYYNEQFF.

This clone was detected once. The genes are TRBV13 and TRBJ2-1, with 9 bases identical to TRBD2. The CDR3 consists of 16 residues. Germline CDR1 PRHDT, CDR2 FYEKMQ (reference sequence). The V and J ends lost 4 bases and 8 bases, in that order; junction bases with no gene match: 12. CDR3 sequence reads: CASSSAEAGGPHEQFF. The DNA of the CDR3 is TGTGCCAGCAGCTCGGCTGAGGCGGGAGGGCCACATGAGCAGTTCTTC.

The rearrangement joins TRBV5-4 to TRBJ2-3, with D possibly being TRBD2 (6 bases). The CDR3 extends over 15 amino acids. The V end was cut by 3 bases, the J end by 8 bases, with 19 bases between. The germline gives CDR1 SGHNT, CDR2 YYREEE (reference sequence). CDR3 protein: CASSSIAVPQVTQYF. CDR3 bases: TGTGCCAGCAGCTCAATAGCGGTACCGCAGGTTACGCAGTATTTT.

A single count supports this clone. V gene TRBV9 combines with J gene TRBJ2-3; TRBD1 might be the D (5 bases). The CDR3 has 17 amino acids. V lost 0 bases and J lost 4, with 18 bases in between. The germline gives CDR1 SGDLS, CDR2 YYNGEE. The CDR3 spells CASSVDGPWGAADTQYF. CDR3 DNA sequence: TGTGCCAGCAGCGTAGATGGGCCCTGGGGCGCCGCAGATACGCAGTATTTT.

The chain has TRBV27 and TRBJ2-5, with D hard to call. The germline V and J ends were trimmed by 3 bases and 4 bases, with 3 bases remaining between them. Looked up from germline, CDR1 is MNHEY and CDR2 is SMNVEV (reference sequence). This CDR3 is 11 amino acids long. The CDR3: CASSFRETQYF. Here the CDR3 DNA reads TGTGCCAGCAGTTTTCGAGAGACCCAGTACTTC.

The CDR3 protein is CATSRQGAGQPQHF. CDR3 in DNA: TGTGCCACCAGCAGACAGGGGGCCGGTCAGCCCCAGCATTTT. The chain links TRBV15 to TRBJ1-5, with 8 bases fitting TRBD1. V shed 2 bases and J 6 bases; nucleotides not matched to a gene: 3. This CDR3 is 14 amino acids long. Germline V gives CDR1 LNHNV, CDR2 YYDKDF (reference sequence).

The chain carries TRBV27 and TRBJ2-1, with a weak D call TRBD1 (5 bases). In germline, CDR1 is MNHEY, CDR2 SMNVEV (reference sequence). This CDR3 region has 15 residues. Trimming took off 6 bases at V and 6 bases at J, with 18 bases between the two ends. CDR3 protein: CASSQGERPINEQFF. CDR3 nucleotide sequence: TGTGCCAGCAGCCAGGGTGAAAGGCCGATCAATGAGCAGTTCTTC.

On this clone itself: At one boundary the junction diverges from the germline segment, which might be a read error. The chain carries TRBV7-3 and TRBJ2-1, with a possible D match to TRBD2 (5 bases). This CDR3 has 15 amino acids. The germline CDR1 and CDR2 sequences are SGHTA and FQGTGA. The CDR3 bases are TGTGCCAGCAGCGTAACGACGGGGAGTGGGTATGAGCAGTTCTTC. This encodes CASSVTTGSGYEQFF.

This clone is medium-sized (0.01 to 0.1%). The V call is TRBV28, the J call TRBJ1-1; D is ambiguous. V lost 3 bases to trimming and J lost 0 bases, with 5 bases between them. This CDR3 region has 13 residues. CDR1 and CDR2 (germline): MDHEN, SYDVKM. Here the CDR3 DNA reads TGTGCCAGCAGTTTCCACGTGAACACTGAAGCTTTCTTT. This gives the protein CASSFHVNTEAFF.

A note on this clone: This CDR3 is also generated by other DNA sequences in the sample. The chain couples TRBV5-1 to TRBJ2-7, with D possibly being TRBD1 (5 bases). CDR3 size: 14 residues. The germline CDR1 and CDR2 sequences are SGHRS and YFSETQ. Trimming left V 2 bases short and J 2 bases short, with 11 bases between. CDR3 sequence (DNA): TGCGCCAGCAGCTTAGGCCAGGGCCCCTACGAGCAGTACTTC. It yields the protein CASSLGQGPYEQYF. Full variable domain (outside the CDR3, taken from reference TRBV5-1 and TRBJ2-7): KAGVTQTPRYLIKTRGQQVTLSCSPISGHRSVSWYQQTPGQGLQFLFEYFSETQRNKGNFPGRFSGRQFSNSRSEMNVSTLELGDSALYLCASSLGQGPYEQYFGPGTRLTVT.

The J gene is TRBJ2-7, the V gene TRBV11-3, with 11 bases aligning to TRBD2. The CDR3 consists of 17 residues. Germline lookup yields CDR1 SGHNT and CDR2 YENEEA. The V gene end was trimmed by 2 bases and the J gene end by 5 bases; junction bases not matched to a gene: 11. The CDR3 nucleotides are TGTGCCAGCAGCTTAACCCCTACTAGCGGGAGCACCCACGAGCAGTACTTC. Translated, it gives CASSLTPTSGSTHEQYF.

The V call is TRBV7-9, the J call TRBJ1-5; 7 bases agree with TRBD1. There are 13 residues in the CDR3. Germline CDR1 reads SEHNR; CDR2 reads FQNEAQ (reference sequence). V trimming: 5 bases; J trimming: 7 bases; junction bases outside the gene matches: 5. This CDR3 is CASSVDRVQPQHF. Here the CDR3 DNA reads TGTGCCAGCAGCGTTGACAGGGTCCAGCCCCAGCATTTT.

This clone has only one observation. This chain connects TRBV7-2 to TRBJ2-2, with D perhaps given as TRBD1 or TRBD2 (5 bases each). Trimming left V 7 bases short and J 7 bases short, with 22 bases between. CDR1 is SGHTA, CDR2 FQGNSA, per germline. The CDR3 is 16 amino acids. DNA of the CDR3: TGTGCCAGCACCCAGGGAAGCGGAACCTTCGTCGGGGAGCTGTTTTTT. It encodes CASTQGSGTFVGELFF.

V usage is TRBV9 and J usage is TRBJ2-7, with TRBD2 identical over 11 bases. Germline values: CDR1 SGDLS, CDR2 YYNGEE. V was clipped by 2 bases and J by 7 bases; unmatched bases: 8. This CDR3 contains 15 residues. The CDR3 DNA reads TGTGCCAGCAGCGTTGGGACTAGCGGAGCAGGGGAGCAGTACTTC. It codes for CASSVGTSGAGEQYF.

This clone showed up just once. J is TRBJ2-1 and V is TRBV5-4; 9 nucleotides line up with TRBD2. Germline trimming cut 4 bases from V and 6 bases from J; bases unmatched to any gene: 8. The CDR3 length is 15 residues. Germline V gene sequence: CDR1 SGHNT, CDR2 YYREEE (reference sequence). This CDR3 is CASSLGTSSFNEQFF. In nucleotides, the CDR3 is TGTGCCAGCAGCCTGGGGACTAGCAGCTTCAATGAGCAGTTCTTC. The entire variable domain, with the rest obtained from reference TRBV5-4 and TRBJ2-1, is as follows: ETGVTQSPTHLIKTRGQQVTLRCSSQSGHNTVSWYQQALGQGPQFIFQYYREEENGRGNFPPRFSGLQFPNYSSELNVNALELDDSALYLCASSLGTSSFNEQFFGPGTRLTVL.

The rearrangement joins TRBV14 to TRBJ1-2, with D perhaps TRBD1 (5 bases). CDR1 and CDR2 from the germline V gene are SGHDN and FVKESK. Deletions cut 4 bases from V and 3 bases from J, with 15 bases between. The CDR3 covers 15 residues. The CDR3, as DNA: TGTGCCAGCAGCCTCAACCTCGGGACGGACTATGGCTACACCTTC. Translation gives CASSLNLGTDYGYTF.

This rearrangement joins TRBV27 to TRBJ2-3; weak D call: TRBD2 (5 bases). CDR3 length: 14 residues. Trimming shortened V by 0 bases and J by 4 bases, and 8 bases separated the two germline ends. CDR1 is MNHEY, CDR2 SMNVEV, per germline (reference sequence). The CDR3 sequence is CASSLSVLADTQYF. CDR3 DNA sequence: TGTGCCAGCAGTTTATCGGTACTAGCAGATACGCAGTATTTT.